The rows below give T cell receptor beta chains drawn from one sample of a study of T cells in Graves' hyperthyroidism and ophthalmopathy. From the multiplex PCR reads, TCRdb called clonotypes with MiXCR, one entry per CDR3 protein. The sample comprises under 350,000 distinct CDR3 sequences, around 20% of which are singletons, and 50% to 65% rests with the top ten. The sequenced sample was blood. Receptors originate from a woman in her forties or fifties with Graves' hyperthyroidism. CDR3s leave out the opening cysteine and the closing phenylalanine or tryptophan. The order of the fields is V gene, CDR3 protein.

TRBV6-1 | ASSANRGRGTGELF
TRBV2 | ASSRTSGEYEQY
TRBV6-5 | ASSYKRETGGTDTQY
TRBV3-1 | ASSQDAQGYNEQF
TRBV4-2 | ASSQDENRDRPRRAF
TRBV20-1 | SALTSGGSSTDTQY
TRBV2 | ASSRTGGTYEQY
TRBV6-5 | ASSYSTGPTYEQY
TRBV3-1 | ASSQETGGYT
TRBV12-3/TRBV12-4 | ASSLRGSLSSNQPQH
TRBV11-2 | ASSLTGNTQY
TRBV5-1 | ASSGPPTGRITYEQY
TRBV12-3/TRBV12-4 | ASSSQETGSGGYT
TRBV19 | ASSSRGMEY
TRBV25-1 | ASSDSSREQPQH
TRBV2 | ASSGEPINEQF
TRBV19 | ASSIRASGRAWSYTGELF
TRBV12-3/TRBV12-4 | ASSLSQPPYEQY
TRBV11-3 | ASSLEGGGYEQY
TRBV28 | ASRGNRELGGSSYNEQF
TRBV27 | ASSLFRGQAGEAF
TRBV11-2 | ASNSGRDPYRETQY
TRBV18 | ASSPLPGQGANTEAF
TRBV20-1 | SARNVRGLGEQY
TRBV2 | ASRGGQGGNSPLH
TRBV27 | ASSLGVGTANGKLF
TRBV2 | ASSVDSYNSPLH
TRBV20-1 | SARWGRGTNTEAF
TRBV9 | ASSVGGSSEAQY
TRBV12-3/TRBV12-4 | ASSYGTNNEQF
TRBV20-1 | SASEGGIGSPLH
TRBV5-1 | ASSLGGGRGEQF
TRBV2 | ASNERQNKNIQY
TRBV5-6 | ASSAEEHGTSGTDTQY
TRBV19 | ASSLSGQRNTEAF
TRBV20-1 | SAKADTDTQY
TRBV10-3 | AISETPQETQY
TRBV7-8 | ASSRAVQETQY
TRBV2 | ASRPSGGLNTEAF
TRBV7-2 | ASSYPQARNTEAF